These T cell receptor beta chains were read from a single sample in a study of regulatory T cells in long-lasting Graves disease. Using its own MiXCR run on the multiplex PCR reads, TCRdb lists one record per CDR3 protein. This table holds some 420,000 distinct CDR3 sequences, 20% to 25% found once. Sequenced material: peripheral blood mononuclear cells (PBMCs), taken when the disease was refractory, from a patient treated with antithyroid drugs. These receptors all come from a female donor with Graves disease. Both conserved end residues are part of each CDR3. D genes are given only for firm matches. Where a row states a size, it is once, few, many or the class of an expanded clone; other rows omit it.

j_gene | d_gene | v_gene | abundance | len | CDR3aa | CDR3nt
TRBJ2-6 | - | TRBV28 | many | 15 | CASRTGYSGANVLTF | TGTGCCAGCAGGACAGGATACTCTGGGGCCAACGTCCTGACTTTC
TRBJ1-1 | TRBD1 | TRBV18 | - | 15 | CASSPPRGQGGEAFF | TGTGCCAGCTCACCCCCTCGGGGGCAAGGGGGCGAAGCTTTCTTT
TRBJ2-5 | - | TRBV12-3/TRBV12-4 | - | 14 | CASSFLSSEETQYF | TGTGCCAGCAGTTTCCTAAGTAGCGAAGAGACCCAGTACTTC
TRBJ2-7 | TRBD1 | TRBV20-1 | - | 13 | CSARGQGASEQYF | TGCAGTGCTAGGGGACAGGGGGCGAGCGAGCAGTACTTC
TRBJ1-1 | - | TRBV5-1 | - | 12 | CASRMSQGEAFF | TGCGCCAGCCGTATGTCGCAGGGGGAAGCTTTCTTT
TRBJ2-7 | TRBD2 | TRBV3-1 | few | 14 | CASRPQRGSGEQYF | TGTGCCAGCAGGCCCCAGCGGGGGTCTGGCGAGCAGTACTTC
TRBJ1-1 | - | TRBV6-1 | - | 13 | CASKEGGLGEAFF | TGTGCCAGCAAAGAAGGAGGTCTCGGTGAAGCTTTCTTT
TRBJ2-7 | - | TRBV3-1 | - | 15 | CASSHDQLARYEQYF | TGTGCCAGCAGCCATGATCAGCTAGCGCGCTACGAGCAGTACTTC
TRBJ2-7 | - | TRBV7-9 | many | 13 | CASSFDEGGEQYF | TGTGCCAGCAGCTTTGATGAGGGTGGCGAGCAGTACTTC
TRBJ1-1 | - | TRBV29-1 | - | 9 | CTAGTEAFF | TGCACGGCTGGGACTGAAGCTTTCTTT
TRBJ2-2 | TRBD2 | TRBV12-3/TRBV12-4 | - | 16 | CASWPSAGGDTGELFF | TGTGCCAGTTGGCCTTCGGCGGGAGGGGACACCGGGGAGCTGTTTTTT
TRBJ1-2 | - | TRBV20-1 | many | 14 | CSAPEQAGSYGYTF | TGCAGTGCTCCCGAGCAGGCCGGCTCCTATGGCTACACCTTC
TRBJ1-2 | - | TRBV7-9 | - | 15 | CASSPDLDLAYGCTF | TGTGCCAGCAGCCCTGACCTGGACTTGGCCTATGGCTGCACCTTC
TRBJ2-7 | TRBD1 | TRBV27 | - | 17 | CASSTILRQGNSYEQYF | TGTGCCAGCAGTACTATCCTTCGACAGGGAAACTCCTACGAGCAGTACTTC
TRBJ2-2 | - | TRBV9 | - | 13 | CASSVWGIGELFF | TGTGCCAGCAGCGTATGGGGGATCGGGGAGCTGTTTTTT
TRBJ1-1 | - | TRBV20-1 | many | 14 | CSASFSGGVLGAFF | TGCAGTGCTAGTTTCTCCGGTGGTGTCTTAGGGGCTTTCTTT
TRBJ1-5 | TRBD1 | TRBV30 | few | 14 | CAWSGTGGNQPQHF | TGTGCCTGGAGTGGGACAGGGGGTAATCAGCCCCAGCATTTT
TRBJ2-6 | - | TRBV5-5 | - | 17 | CASSLDRLTSGANVLTF | TGTGCCAGCAGCCTGGACAGACTTACCTCTGGGGCCAACGTCCTGACTTTC
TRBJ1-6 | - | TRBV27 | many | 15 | CASSEPALLNSPLHF | TGTGCCAGCAGTGAACCCGCTCTACTGAATTCACCCCTCCACTTT
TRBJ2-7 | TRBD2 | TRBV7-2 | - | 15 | CASSSGGGALYEQYF | TGTGCCAGCAGCTCCGGGGGAGGGGCACTCTACGAGCAGTACTTC
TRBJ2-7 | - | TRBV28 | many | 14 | CATMAGTASYEQYF | TGTGCCACAATGGCGGGGACAGCCTCCTACGAGCAGTACTTC
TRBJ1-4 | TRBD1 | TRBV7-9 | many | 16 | CASSLTTGTGGEKLFF | TGTGCCAGCAGCCTCACAACCGGGACAGGGGGTGAAAAACTGTTTTTT
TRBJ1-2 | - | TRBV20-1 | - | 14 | CSARGTAPRDGYTF | TGCAGTGCTAGAGGTACAGCCCCTAGGGATGGCTACACCTTC
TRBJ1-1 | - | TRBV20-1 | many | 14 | CSARPPPMGTEAFF | TGCAGTGCTAGACCTCCCCCTATGGGAACTGAAGCTTTCTTT
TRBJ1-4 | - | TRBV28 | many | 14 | CASSSRSRNEKLFF | TGTGCCAGCAGCTCCCGCAGTCGCAATGAAAAACTGTTTTTT
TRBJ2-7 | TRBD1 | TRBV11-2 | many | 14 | CASSSATGRYEQYF | TGTGCCAGCAGCTCCGCGACAGGGCGATACGAGCAGTACTTC
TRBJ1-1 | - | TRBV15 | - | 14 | CATSSERGNTEAFF | TGTGCCACCAGCAGTGAAAGGGGGAACACTGAAGCTTTCTTT
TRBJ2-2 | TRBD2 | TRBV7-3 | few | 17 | CASSSPLAGGYTGELFF | TGTGCCAGCAGTTCTCCCCTAGCGGGAGGATACACCGGGGAGCTGTTTTTT
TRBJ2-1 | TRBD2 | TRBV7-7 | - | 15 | CASSLNGEGGNEQFF | TGTGCTAGCAGCTTAAACGGGGAGGGAGGGAATGAGCAGTTCTTC
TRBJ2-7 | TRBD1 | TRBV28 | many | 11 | CASRQGDEQYF | TGTGCCAGCAGACAGGGGGACGAGCAGTACTTC
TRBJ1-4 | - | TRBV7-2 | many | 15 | CASSPESGEMDKLFF | TGTGCCAGCAGCCCCGAGTCGGGGGAAATGGATAAACTGTTTTTT
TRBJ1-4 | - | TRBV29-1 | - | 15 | CSVVGGLGTNEKLFF | TGCAGCGTTGTTGGAGGGCTGGGAACTAATGAAAAACTGTTTTTT
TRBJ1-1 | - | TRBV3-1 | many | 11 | CASSQDTEAFF | TGTGCCAGCAGCCAGGATACTGAAGCTTTCTTT
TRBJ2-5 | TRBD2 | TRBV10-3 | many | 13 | CAILAGPGETQYF | TGTGCCATCTTAGCGGGTCCTGGGGAGACCCAGTACTTC
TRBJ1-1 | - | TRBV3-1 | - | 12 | CASGRMNTEAFF | TGTGCCAGCGGGCGAATGAACACTGAAGCTTTCTTT
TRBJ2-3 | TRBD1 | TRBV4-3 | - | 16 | CASSPEQGAPPDTQYF | TGCGCCAGCAGCCCTGAGCAGGGGGCGCCCCCAGATACGCAGTATTTT
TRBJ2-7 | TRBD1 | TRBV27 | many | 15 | CASSPGTGTYYEQYF | TGTGCCAGCAGTCCCGGGACAGGGACGTACTACGAGCAGTACTTC
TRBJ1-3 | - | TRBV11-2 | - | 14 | CASSQGHPGNTIYF | TGTGCCAGCAGCCAGGGACACCCTGGAAACACCATATATTTT
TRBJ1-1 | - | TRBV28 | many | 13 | CASYGGMNTEAFF | TGTGCCAGCTATGGGGGCATGAACACTGAAGCTTTCTTT
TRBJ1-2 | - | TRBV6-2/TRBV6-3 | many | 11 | CASSKGRGYTF | TGTGCCAGCAGTAAAGGGAGAGGCTACACCTTC
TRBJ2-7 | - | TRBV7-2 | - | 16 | CASSSDYSTSSYEQYF | TGTGCCAGCAGCTCAGATTATAGCACCAGCTCCTACGAGCAGTACTTC
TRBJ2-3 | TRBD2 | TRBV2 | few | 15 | CASSVGRGGIDTQYF | TGTGCCAGCAGTGTGGGACGGGGGGGGATAGATACGCAGTATTTT
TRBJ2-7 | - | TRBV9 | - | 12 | CASSVEGFEQYF | TGTGCCAGCAGCGTAGAAGGGTTCGAGCAGTACTTC
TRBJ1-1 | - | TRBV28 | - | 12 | CASKELNTEAFF | TGTGCCAGCAAGGAGTTGAACACTGAAGCTTTCTTT